The entry below gives a single TCR beta chain sequence along with its context. This clonotype was detected ten times or more. It lacks a known antigen. There are no base qualities to consult, and no much larger clone falls within one base. Reading the label with the study, this specimen's treatment or condition is: allogeneic hematopoietic cell transplantation with graft depleted of TCRalphabeta T cells and CD19 B cells. Transplant recipients were children who received TCRalphabeta/CD19-depleted allogeneic hematopoietic cell grafts. This record comes from a study of T-cell reconstitution after alpha-beta-depleted transplantation in children listed by TCRdb under 2016. General notes on the study: T-cell immune reconstitution after TCRalphabeta/CD19-depleted allogeneic hematopoietic cell transplantation in children was quantitatively tracked in the study by means of TCR repertoire profiling. Broad study findings and their caveats: The apparently early recovery of alphabetaT-cell counts about two months after transplant reportedly depended on only several hundred rapidly expanded clones that came from non-depleted graft cells. In some patients, the high TCRbeta diversity seen at day 60 was put down to recipient T cells and intrathymic progenitors that had survived conditioning. Over the following months the frequencies of hyperexpanded clones went down, and after one year T-cell counts and TCRbeta diversity were mostly credited to newly produced T cells.

Taken from cysteine to phenylalanine, the CDR3 has 16 residues. Only CDR3 DNA is held: 48 bases, read in frame from base 1. Clipping removes 5 bases from V and 2 bases from J, with 11 as the unmatched junction base count. The library was produced with PCR. These reads were obtained on an Illumina HiSeq 2500. TCR libraries were prepared with molecular barcoding, using unique molecular identifiers to normalize TCRbeta repertoire quantification. TCRdb reprocessing: public reads trimmed at Q25 with fastp, clones called with MiXCR, in-frame beta chains kept. Each entry is one CDR3 protein sequence, shown with its most common DNA and genes. The sample table records about 440,000 distinct CDR3 sequences; 43% of these occur just once. Around a quarter of the sample is in the top ten clones.

Sequencing used PBMCs, obtained before TCRalphabeta/CD19-depleted stem cell transplant. The receptor's source is a girl aged 2 to 9 with aplastic anemia, due to receive a stem cell transplant. The chain couples TRBV12-3 or TRBV12-4 to TRBJ2-7, and TRBD1 matches 8 of the central bases. CDR3 sequence: CASSPWTGFVAYEQYF. Read as DNA, the sequence is TGTGCCAGCAGTCCCTGGACAGGGTTTGTTGCCTACGAGCAGTACTTC.